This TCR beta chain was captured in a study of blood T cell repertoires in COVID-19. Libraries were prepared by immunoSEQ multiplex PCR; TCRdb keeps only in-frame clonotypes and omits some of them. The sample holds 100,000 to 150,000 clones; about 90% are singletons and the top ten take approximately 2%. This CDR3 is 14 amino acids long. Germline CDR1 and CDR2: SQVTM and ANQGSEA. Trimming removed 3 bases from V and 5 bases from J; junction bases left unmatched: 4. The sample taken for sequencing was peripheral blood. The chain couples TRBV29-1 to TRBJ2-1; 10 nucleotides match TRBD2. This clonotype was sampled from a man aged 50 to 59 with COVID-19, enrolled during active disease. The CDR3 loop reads CSVEPGLAHNEQFF. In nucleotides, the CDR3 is TGCAGCGTTGAGCCGGGACTAGCGCACAATGAGCAGTTCTTC.